The present entry profiles one TCR beta chain with its context. This CDR3 has 15 residues. Germline CDR1 SGHRS, CDR2 YFSETQ. Trimming left V 0 bases short and J 1 base short, with 10 bases between. This sample was included in a study of blood T cell repertoires in COVID-19. Across the whole study: Specimens from acute and convalescent COVID-19 originated in the United States, Italy and Spain. Nucleic acid was either cDNA or gDNA, and it came from T cells, B-cell-depleted T cells, or PBMCs.

Methods used by the authors: Amplification from reference gene primers served as the basis for estimated nucleated cell counts. The protocol was immunoSEQ multiplex PCR, while the TCRdb copy is restricted to in-frame clones and leaves out a portion. V and J calls and clone size are as listed in that table; D and trimming were resolved from the DNA. This table has approximately 270,000 clones, approximately 83% appearing once. The chain links TRBV5-1 to TRBJ1-1; D not certain. Sequenced material: PBMCs or T cells enriched from blood (not recorded which). This receptor was taken from a woman between 50 and 59 years old who had recovered from COVID-19. CDR3 DNA: TGCGCCAGCAGCTTGGGAATGACAACGAACACTGAAGCTTTCTTT. This codes for CASSLGMTTNTEAFF.